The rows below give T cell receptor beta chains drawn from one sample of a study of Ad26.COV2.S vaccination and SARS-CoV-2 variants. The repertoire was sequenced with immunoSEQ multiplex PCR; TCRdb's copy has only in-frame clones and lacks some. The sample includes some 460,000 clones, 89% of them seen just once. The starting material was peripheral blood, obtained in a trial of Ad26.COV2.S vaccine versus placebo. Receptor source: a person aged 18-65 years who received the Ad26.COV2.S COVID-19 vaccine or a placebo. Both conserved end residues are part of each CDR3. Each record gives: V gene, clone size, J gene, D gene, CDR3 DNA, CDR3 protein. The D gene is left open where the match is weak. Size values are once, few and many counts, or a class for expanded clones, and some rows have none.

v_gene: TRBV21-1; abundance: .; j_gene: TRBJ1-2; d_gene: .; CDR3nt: TGTGCCAGCAGCGAGTCAGGTAACTATGGCTACACCTTC; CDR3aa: CASSESGNYGYTF
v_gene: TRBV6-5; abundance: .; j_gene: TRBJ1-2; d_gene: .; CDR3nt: TGTGCCAGCAGTTTCGCAGGGGCCCATGGCTACACCTTC; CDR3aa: CASSFAGAHGYTF
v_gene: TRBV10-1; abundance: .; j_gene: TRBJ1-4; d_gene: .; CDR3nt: TGCGCCAGCAGCAACTCCCAGAAGACAACTAATGAAAAACTGTTTTTT; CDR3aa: CASSNSQKTTNEKLFF
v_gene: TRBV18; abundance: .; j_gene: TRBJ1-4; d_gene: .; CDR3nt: TGTGCCAGCTCGTTGGACACCCTTGCAACTAATGAAAAACTGTTTTTT; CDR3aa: CASSLDTLATNEKLFF
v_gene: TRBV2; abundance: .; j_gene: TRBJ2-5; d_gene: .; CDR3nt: TGTGCCAGCATGAGCCAGGCTCAAGAGACCCAGTACTTC; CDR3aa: CASMSQAQETQYF
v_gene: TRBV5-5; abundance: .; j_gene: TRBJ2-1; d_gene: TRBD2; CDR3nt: TGTGCCAGCAGCTTGGCTAGCGGGGGGGCCGATGAGCAGTTCTTC; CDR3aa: CASSLASGGADEQFF
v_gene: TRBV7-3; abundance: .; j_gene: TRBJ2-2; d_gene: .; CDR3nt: TGTGCCAGCAGCTTGAGGCCCGTTGCGAATACGAACACCGGGGAGCTGTTTTTT; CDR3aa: CASSLRPVANTNTGELFF
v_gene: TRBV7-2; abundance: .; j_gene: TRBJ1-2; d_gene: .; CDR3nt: TGTGCCAGCAGCTTCGGGCCTGCAGGCGGCTATGGCTACACCTTC; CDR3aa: CASSFGPAGGYGYTF
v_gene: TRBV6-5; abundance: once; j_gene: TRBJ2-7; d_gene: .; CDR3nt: TGTGCCAGTCAAGGTAGGGGGGCGGGCGCCTACGAGCAGTACTTC; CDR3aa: CASQGRGAGAYEQYF
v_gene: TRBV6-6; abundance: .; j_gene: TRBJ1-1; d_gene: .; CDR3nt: TGTGCCAGCAGTTACGTTGCGGACAGCACTGAAGCTTTCTTT; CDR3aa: CASSYVADSTEAFF
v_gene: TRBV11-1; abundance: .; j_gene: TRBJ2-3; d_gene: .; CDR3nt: TGTGCCAGCAGCTTAGAAGGGAGGTATTACACAGATACGCAGTATTTT; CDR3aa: CASSLEGRYYTDTQYF
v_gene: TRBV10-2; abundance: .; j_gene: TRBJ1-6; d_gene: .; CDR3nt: TGCGCCAGCAGGGACAGAGATAATTCACCCCTCCACTTT; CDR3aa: CASRDRDNSPLHF
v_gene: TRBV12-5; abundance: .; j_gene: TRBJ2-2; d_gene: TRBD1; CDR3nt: TGTGCTAGTGGCTTCGGACCGCCGGGACAGGAGTCGAACACCGGGGAGCTGTTTTTT; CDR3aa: CASGFGPPGQESNTGELFF
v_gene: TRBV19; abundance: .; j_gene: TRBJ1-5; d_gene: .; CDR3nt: TGTGCCAGTAGTATGTATAGTCCGGGACGCCGCAATCAGCCCCAGCATTTT; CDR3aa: CASSMYSPGRRNQPQHF
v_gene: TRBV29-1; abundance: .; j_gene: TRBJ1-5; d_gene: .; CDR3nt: TGCAGCGTTGGGGGCGAAGGGGGGCTTAGCAATCAGCCCCAGCATTTT; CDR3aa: CSVGGEGGLSNQPQHF
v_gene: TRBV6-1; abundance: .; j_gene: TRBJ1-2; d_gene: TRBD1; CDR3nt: TGTGCCAGCAGTGAAGTTCCCGGGACAGGGGCCTATGGCTACACCTTC; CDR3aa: CASSEVPGTGAYGYTF
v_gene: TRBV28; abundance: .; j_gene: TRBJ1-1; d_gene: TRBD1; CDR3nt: TGTGCCAGCAGCCAACAGGGGGCGAACACTGAAGCTTTCTTT; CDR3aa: CASSQQGANTEAFF
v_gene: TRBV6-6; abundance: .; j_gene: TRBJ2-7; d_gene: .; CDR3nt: TGTGCCAGCAGGGGAGGGGGGAGCTACGAGCAGTACTTC; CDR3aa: CASRGGGSYEQYF
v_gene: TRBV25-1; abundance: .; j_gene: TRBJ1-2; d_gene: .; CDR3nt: TGTGCCAGCAGTGAATGGGCAGACCGCTACACCTTC; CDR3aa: CASSEWADRYTF
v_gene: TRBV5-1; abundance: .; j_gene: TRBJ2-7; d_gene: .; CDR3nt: TGCGCCAGCAGGTTCTCGGCAGGGCTATCCTACGAGCAGTACTTC; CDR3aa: CASRFSAGLSYEQYF
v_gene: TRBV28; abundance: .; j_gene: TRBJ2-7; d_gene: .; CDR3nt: TGTGCCAGCAGGGCCGGCAGGGGAGGGCCCCTCGAGCAGTACTTC; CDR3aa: CASRAGRGGPLEQYF
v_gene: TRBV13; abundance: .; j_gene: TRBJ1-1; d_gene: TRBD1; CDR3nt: TGTGCCAGCAGCGTAAGACAGGGGCGGTACACTGAAGCTTTCTTT; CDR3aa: CASSVRQGRYTEAFF
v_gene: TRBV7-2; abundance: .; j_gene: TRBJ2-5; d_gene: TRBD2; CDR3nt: TGTGCCAGCAGCCCCCGGGGGGACCAAGAGACCCAGTACTTC; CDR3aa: CASSPRGDQETQYF
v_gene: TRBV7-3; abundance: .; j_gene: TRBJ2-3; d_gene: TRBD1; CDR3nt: TGTGCCAGCAGCTTAACAGGGGGCGAGGAAGATACGCAGTATTTT; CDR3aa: CASSLTGGEEDTQYF
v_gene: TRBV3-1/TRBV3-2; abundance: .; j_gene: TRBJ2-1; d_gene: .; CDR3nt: TGTGCCAGCAGCCAAGCTGCGGACTACTACTACAATGAGCAGTTCTTC; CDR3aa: CASSQAADYYYNEQFF
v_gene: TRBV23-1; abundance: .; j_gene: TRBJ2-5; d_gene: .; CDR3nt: TGCGCCAGCAGTCAATGGAGGGCCCGACAGCTCCAAGAGACCCAGTACTTC; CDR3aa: CASSQWRARQLQETQYF
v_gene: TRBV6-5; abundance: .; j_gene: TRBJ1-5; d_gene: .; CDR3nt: TGTGCCAGCAGTTATAAGTTTGAGCAGCCCCAGCATTTT; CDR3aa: CASSYKFEQPQHF
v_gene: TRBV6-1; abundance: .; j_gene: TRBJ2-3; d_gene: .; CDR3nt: TGTGCCAGCAGTGAACCCTATACAGATACGCAGTATTTT; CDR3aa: CASSEPYTDTQYF
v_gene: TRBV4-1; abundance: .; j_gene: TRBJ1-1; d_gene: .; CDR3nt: TGCGCCAGCAGACGGACCGTGTTAGGCACTGAAGCTTTCTTT; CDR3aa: CASRRTVLGTEAFF
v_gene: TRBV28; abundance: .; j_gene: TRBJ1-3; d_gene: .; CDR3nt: TGTGCCAGCAGTTTTAGGGGTTTTGGAAACACCATATATTTT; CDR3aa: CASSFRGFGNTIYF
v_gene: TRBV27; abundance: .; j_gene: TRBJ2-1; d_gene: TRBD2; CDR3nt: TGTGCCAGCACTTCTAGCGGAAGTGGGAGCAATGAGCAGTTCTTC; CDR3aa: CASTSSGSGSNEQFF
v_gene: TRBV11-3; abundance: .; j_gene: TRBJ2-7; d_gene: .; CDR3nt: TGTGCCAGCAGCTTCATTGCAAGCGAACCCTACGAGCAGTACTTC; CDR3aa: CASSFIASEPYEQYF
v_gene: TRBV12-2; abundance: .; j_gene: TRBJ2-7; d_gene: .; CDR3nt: TGTGCAAGTCGCCCAAGGACAGGGCCGCCTTACGAGCAGTACTTC; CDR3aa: CASRPRTGPPYEQYF
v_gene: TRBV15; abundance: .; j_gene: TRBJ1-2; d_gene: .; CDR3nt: TGTGCCACCTCGCCCCAGGGTGGGGCTCGCTATGGCTACACCTTC; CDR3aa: CATSPQGGARYGYTF
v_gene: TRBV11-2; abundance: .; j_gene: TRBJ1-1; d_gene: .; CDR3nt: TGTGCCAGCAGCGGACGGACAGCCCTTAACACTGAAGCTTTCTTT; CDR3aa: CASSGRTALNTEAFF
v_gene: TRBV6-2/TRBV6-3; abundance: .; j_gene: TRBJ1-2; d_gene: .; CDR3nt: TGTGCCAGCAGTTACTCAGCGGGGGCTTACGATGGCTACACCTTC; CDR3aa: CASSYSAGAYDGYTF
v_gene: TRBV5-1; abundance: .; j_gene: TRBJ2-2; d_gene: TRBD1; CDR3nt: TGCGCCAGCAGCGGTTACCAGATACCCGGGACAGGGGACCGGGAGCTGTTTTTT; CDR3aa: CASSGYQIPGTGDRELFF
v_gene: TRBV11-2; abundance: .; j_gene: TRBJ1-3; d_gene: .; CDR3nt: TGTGCCAGCAGCAACAGGTTCACCCAGTTTGGAAACACCATATATTTT; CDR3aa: CASSNRFTQFGNTIYF
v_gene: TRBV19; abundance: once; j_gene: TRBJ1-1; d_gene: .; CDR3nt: TGTGCCAGTAGTATAATAGGGCAGGGAACTGAAGCTTTCTTT; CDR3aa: CASSIIGQGTEAFF
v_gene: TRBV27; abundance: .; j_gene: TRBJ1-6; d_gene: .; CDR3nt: TGTGCCAGCAGTTTGGGAAATTCACCCCTCCACTTT; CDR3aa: CASSLGNSPLHF
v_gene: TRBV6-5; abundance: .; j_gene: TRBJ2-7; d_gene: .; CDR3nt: TGTGCCAGCAGTAAAAAGGGACACGTTCCTTACGAGCAGTACTTC; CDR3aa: CASSKKGHVPYEQYF
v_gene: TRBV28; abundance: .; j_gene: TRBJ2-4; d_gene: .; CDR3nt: TGTGCCAGCAGTTTATTTGGTCGGCAATCTGCGGCCAAAAACATTCAGTACTTC; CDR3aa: CASSLFGRQSAAKNIQYF
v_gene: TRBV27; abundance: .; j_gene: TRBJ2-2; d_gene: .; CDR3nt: TGTGCCAGCAGTGAGGGCGGGCGCGGCGGAGAGCTGTTTTTT; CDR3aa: CASSEGGRGGELFF
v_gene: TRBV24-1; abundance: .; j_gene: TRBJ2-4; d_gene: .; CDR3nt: TGTGCCACCAGTGCCTTGTGGGGGGTTCGGGATCTAGCCAAAAACATTCAGTACTTC; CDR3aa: CATSALWGVRDLAKNIQYF
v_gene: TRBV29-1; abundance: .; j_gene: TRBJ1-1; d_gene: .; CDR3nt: TGCAGCGTTGATTCGGGTTTTGAAGCTTTCTTT; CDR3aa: CSVDSGFEAFF
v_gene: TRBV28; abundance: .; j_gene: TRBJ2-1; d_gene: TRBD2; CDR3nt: TGTGCCAGCAACCTAGCGGGAGGGCCTACTAGGGGGCACAATGAGCAGTTCTTC; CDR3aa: CASNLAGGPTRGHNEQFF
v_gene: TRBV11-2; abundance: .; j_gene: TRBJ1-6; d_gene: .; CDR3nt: TGTGCCAGCAGCTTAGAATCCCCACGGCATAAGGGGACACCCCTCCACTTT; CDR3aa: CASSLESPRHKGTPLHF
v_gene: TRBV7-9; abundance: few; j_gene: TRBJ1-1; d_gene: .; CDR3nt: TGTGCCAGCAGCTTAGCGAGTGCACTGGCGGCTGAAGCTTTCTTT; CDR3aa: CASSLASALAAEAFF
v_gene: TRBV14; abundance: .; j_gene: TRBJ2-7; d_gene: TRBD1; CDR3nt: TGTGCCAGCAGCCAAGGGACAGGGCGCTCCTACGAGCAGTACTTC; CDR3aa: CASSQGTGRSYEQYF
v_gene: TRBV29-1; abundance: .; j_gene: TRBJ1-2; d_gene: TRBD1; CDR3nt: TGCAGCGTTGAGACAGGGAACGAAGTAAACTATGGCTACACCTTC; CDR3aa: CSVETGNEVNYGYTF
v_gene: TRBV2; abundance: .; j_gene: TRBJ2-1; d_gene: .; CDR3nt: TGTGCCAGCAGTCCAGGCCGCTCCTACAATGAGCAGTTCTTC; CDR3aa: CASSPGRSYNEQFF
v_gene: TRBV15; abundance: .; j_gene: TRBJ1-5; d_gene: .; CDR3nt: TGTGCCACCAGCAGAGTGCCACCGGGGCAGCCCCAGCATTTT; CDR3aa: CATSRVPPGQPQHF
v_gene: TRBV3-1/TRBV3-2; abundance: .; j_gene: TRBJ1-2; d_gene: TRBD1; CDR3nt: TGTGCCAGCAGCCAAGAAACCGGGACAGGGTATGGCTACACCTTC; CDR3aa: CASSQETGTGYGYTF
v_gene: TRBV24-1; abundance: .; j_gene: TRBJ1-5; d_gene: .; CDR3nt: TGTGCCACCAGTGGGGGCACAAGTCAGTCAAATCAGCCCCAGCATTTT; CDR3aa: CATSGGTSQSNQPQHF
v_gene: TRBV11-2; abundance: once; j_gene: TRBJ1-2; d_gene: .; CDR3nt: TGTGCCAGCAGCTGGAGGGGTGTAAGCTATGGCTACACCTTC; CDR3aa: CASSWRGVSYGYTF